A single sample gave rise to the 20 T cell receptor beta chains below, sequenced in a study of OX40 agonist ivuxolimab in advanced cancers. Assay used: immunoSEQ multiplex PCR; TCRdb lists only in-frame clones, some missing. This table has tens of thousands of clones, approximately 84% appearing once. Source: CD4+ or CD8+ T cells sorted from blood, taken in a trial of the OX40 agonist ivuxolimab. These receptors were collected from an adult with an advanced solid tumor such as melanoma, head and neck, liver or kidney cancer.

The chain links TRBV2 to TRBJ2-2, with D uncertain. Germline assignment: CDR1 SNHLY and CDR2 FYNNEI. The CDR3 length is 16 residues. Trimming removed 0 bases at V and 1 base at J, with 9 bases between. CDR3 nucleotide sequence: TGTGCCAGCAGTGAAGCAACACAGCTGAACACCGGGGAGCTGTTTTTT. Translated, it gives CASSEATQLNTGELFF.

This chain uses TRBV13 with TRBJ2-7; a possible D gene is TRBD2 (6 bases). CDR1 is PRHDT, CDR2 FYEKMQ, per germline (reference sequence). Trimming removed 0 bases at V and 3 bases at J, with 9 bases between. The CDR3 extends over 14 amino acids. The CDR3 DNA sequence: TGTGCCAGCAGCTTAGGCAGGAGGGTCTACGAGCAGTACTTC. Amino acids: CASSLGRRVYEQYF.

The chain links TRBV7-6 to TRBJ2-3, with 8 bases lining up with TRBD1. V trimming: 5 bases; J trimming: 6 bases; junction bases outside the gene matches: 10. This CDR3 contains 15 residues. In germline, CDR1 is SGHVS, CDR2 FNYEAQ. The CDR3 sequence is CASSHTGGSRDTQYF. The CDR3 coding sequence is TGTGCCAGCAGCCATACAGGGGGGTCAAGGGATACGCAGTATTTT. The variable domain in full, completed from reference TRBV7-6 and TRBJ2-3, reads GAGVSQSPRYKVTKRGQDVALRCDPISGHVSLYWYRQALGQGPEFLTYFNYEAQQDKSGLPNDRFSAERPEGSISTLTIQRTEQRDSAMYRCASSHTGGSRDTQYFGPGTRLTVL.

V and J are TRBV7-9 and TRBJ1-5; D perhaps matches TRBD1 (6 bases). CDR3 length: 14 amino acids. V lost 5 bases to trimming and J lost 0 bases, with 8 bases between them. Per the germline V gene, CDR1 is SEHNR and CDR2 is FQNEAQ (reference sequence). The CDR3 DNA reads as TGTGCCAGCAGCCGGACAGATAGCAATCAGCCCCAGCATTTT. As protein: CASSRTDSNQPQHF.

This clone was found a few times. CDR3 sequence (DNA): TGTGCCAGCAGCAGACAGGGAAACGAGCAGTACTTC. Translation gives CASSRQGNEQYF. The chain couples TRBV7-2 to TRBJ2-7, with TRBD1 matching 7 bases. There are 12 residues in the CDR3. Germline CDR1 reads SGHTA; CDR2 reads FQGNSA. Trimming at V came to 5 bases and at J to 5 bases, leaving 3 bases not matched to a gene.

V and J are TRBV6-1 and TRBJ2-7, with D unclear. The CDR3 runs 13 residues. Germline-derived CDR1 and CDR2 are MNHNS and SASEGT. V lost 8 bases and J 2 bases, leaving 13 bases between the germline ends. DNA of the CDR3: TGTGCCAGCCGACCTCTAAGCACCTACGAGCAGTACTTC. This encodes CASRPLSTYEQYF.

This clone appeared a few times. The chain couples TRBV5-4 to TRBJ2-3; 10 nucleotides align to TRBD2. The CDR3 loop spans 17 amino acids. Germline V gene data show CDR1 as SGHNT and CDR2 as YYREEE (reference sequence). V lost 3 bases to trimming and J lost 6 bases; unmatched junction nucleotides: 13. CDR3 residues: CASSYRGGAGGQDTQYF. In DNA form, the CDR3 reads TGTGCCAGCAGCTACCGCGGTGGAGCGGGGGGGCAGGATACGCAGTATTTT.

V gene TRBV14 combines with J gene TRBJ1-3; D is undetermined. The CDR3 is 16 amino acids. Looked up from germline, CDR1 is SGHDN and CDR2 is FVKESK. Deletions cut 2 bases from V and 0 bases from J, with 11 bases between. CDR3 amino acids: CASSQMISGSGNTIYF. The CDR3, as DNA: TGTGCCAGCAGCCAAATGATCTCGGGCTCTGGAAACACCATATATTTT.

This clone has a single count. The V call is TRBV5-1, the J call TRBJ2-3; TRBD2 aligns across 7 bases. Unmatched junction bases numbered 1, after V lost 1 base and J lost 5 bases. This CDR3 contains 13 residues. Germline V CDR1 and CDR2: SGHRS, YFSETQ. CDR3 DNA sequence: TGCGCCAGCAGCTTGTGGGGGGGAGATACGCAGTATTTT. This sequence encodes CASSLWGGDTQYF.

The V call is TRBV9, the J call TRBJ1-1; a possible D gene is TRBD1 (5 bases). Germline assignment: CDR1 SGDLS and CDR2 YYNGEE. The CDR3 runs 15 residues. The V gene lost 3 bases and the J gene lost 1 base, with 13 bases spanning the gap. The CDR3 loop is CASSEGPMGNTEAFF. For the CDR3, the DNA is TGTGCCAGCAGCGAGGGGCCGATGGGGAACACTGAAGCTTTCTTT.

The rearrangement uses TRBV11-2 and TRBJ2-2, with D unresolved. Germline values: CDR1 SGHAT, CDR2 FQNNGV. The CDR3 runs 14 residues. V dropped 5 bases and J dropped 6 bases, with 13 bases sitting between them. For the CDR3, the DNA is TGTGCCAGCAGCGCCGACCTAATAGCCGGGGAGCTGTTTTTT. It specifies CASSADLIAGELFF.

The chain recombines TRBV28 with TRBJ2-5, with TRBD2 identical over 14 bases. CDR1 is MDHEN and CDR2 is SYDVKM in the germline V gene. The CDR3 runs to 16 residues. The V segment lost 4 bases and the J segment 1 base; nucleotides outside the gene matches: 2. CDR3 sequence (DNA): TGTGCCAGCAGTTCGGGACTAGCGGGGGCCCAAGAGACCCAGTACTTC. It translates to CASSSGLAGAQETQYF.

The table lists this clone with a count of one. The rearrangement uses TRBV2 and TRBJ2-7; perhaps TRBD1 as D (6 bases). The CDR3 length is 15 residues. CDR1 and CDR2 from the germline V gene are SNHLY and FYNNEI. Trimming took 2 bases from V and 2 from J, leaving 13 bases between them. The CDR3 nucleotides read TGTGCCAGCAGTGAATCCCGACAGGAAACCTACGAGCAGTACTTC. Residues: CASSESRQETYEQYF.

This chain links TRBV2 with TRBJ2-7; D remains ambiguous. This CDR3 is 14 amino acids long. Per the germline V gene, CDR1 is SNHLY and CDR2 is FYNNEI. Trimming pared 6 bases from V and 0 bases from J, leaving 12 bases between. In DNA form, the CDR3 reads TGTGCCAGCAGCTCCGACACGACCTCCTACGAGCAGTACTTC. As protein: CASSSDTTSYEQYF.

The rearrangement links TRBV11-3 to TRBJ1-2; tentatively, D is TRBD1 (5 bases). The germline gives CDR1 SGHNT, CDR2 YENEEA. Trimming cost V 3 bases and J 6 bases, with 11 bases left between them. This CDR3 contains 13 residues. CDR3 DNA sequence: TGTGCCAGCAGCTTGAGGGGAGTGGATGGCTACACCTTC. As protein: CASSLRGVDGYTF.

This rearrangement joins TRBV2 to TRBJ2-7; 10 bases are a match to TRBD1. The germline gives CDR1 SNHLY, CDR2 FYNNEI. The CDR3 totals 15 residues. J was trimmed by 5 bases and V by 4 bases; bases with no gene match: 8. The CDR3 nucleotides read TGTGCCAGCAGTGCGTCCGGGACAGGGGCGGACGAGCAGTACTTC. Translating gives CASSASGTGADEQYF.

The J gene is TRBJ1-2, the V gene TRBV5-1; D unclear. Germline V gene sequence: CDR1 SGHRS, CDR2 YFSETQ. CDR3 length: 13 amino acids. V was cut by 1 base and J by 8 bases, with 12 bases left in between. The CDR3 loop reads CASSLISGNGYTF. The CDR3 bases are TGCGCCAGCAGCTTGATTTCCGGGAACGGCTACACCTTC.

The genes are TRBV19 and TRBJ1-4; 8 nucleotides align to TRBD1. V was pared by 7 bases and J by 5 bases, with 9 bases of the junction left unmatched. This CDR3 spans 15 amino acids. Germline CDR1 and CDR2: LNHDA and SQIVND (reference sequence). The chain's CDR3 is CASTLSQGANEKLFF. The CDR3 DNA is TGTGCCAGTACCCTAAGTCAGGGGGCGAATGAAAAACTGTTTTTT.

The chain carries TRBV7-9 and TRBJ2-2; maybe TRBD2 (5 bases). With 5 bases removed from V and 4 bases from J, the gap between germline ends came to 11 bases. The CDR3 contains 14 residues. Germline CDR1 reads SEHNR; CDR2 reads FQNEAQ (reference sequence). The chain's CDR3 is CASSPEATTGELFF. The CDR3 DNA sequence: TGTGCCAGCAGCCCGGAGGCGACCACCGGGGAGCTGTTTTTT.

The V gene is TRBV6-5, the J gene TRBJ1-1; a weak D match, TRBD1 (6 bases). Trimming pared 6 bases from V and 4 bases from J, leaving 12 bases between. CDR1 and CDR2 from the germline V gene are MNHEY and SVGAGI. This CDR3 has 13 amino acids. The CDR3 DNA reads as TGTGCCAGCAGCCCCACAGGGAGCACTGAAGCTTTCTTT. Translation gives CASSPTGSTEAFF.